The T cell receptor (beta chain) under discussion was sequenced for a study of patients and donors after allogeneic stem cell transplantation. TCRdb re-called the RT-PCR reads through MiXCR, storing one row per CDR3 protein. The table records roughly 230,000 distinct CDR3 sequences, roughly 14% of them present only once. CDR1 and CDR2 (germline): GTSNPN, SVGIG (reference sequence). V was clipped by 3 bases and J by 6 bases; unmatched bases: 5. CDR3 length equals 13 residues. This chain uses TRBV30 with TRBJ1-2, with 9 bases lining up with TRBD1. The source material was blood, either unsorted or a sorted T cell fraction (not recorded which). The clonotype originates from a human donor who was either an allogeneic HSCT recipient or a stem cell or donor lymphocyte infusion donor (not recorded which). It is not recorded whose cells these are; they may come from a transplant donor. The CDR3 loop reads CAWRGTGRDGYTF. The CDR3 bases are TGTGCCTGGAGGGGGACAGGGAGGGATGGCTACACCTTC.